The rows below give T cell receptor beta chains drawn from one sample of a study of T-cell memory formation after mild COVID-19. TCRdb redid the calling of the 5' RACE reads with MiXCR, one entry per CDR3 protein. The table has some 210,000 distinct CDR3 sequences, roughly a tenth seen once; the top ten hold approximately 3%. The source material was PBMCs or a T cell subset sorted from them (not recorded which). Every receptor here comes from a man between 18 and 35 years old who had mild COVID-19 (a few samples of this study predate the infection). Cell type and time point are not known. Each CDR3 is given with its conserved first and last residue. The D gene is left open where the match is weak. Expanded clones are given a class, and other clones once, few, many or no size at all.

CDR3	DNA	size	V	J	D
CASSRQINQPQHF	TGTGCCAGCAGCCGGCAAATCAATCAGCCCCAGCATTTT	-	TRBV4-2	TRBJ1-5	-
CASSPTLLTGDHEQYF	TGCGCCAGCAGCCCGACCCTATTGACAGGGGACCACGAGCAGTACTTC	-	TRBV5-1	TRBJ2-7	TRBD1
CASSLSGAQETQYF	TGTGCCAGCAGTTTATCGGGAGCCCAAGAGACCCAGTACTTC	-	TRBV28	TRBJ2-5	-
CAASDGGSTDTQYF	TGCGCCGCATCTGATGGCGGAAGCACAGATACGCAGTATTTT	-	TRBV5-1	TRBJ2-3	-
CASSGQGPNEQFF	TGTGCCAGCAGTGGACAGGGCCCCAATGAGCAGTTCTTC	many	TRBV6-2/TRBV6-3	TRBJ2-1	TRBD1
CASSSTSQRANEQFF	TGCGCCAGCAGCTCCACATCTCAAAGGGCCAATGAGCAGTTCTTC	few	TRBV5-1	TRBJ2-1	-
CSATGQNTGELFF	TGCAGTGCTACGGGACAGAACACCGGGGAGCTGTTTTTT	few	TRBV20-1	TRBJ2-2	-
CSPPGRQSTDTQYF	TGCAGCCCCCCGGGACGCCAAAGCACAGATACGCAGTATTTT	few	TRBV29-1	TRBJ2-3	-
CASSVGQGVDFTDTQYF	TGTGCCAGCAGCGTGGGACAGGGCGTCGATTTCACAGATACGCAGTATTTT	-	TRBV9	TRBJ2-3	TRBD1
CASSVAGTSTDTQYF	TGTGCCAGCAGCGTGGCCGGGACTAGCACAGATACGCAGTATTTT	few	TRBV9	TRBJ2-3	-
CSAHSSGETQYF	TGCAGTGCCCACTCGTCGGGGGAGACCCAGTACTTC	-	TRBV20-1	TRBJ2-5	-
CASSVALTGSPYQETQYF	TGTGCCAGCAGCGTAGCTCTTACGGGTTCCCCTTACCAAGAGACCCAGTACTTC	-	TRBV9	TRBJ2-5	-
CASSLVAAGPDTQYF	TGCGCCAGCAGCTTGGTGGCCGCGGGGCCAGATACGCAGTATTTT	-	TRBV5-1	TRBJ2-3	-
CASSLEGELARSPLHF	TGCGCCAGCAGCTTGGAAGGGGAACTAGCTCGGTCACCCCTCCACTTT	-	TRBV5-1	TRBJ1-6	-
CAWSVITYNEQFF	TGTGCCTGGAGTGTAATTACCTACAATGAGCAGTTCTTC	-	TRBV30	TRBJ2-1	-
CSVEGGQGEYNEQFF	TGCAGCGTTGAAGGGGGACAGGGGGAATACAATGAGCAGTTCTTC	few	TRBV29-1	TRBJ2-1	TRBD1
CSVDQASGGAITTDTQYF	TGCAGCGTTGACCAGGCCTCGGGGGGGGCGATTACCACAGATACGCAGTATTTT	-	TRBV29-1	TRBJ2-3	TRBD2
CASTLYSSYEQYF	TGTGCCAGCACCCTTTATAGCTCCTACGAGCAGTACTTC	few	TRBV7-2	TRBJ2-7	-
CASSLEVDTEAFF	TGTGCCAGCAGTTTAGAGGTTGACACTGAAGCTTTCTTT	many	TRBV12-3/TRBV12-4	TRBJ1-1	-
CASSQGSRGTDTQYF	TGTGCCAGCAGCCAAGGGAGTCGGGGCACAGATACGCAGTATTTT	-	TRBV4-2	TRBJ2-3	-
CASSLGQSYTDTQYF	TGTGCCAGCAGCTTGGGACAGAGCTACACAGATACGCAGTATTTT	few	TRBV5-8	TRBJ2-3	-
CASTPDRVHGELFF	TGTGCCAGCACCCCGGACAGGGTTCACGGGGAGCTGTTTTTT	-	TRBV7-9	TRBJ2-2	TRBD1
CASSQRSDEQFF	TGTGCCAGCAGTCAGAGATCCGATGAGCAGTTCTTC	-	TRBV6-1	TRBJ2-1	-
CASRSQGQGGTEAFF	TGTGCCAGCAGGAGTCAGGGACAGGGGGGCACTGAAGCTTTCTTT	-	TRBV7-8	TRBJ1-1	TRBD1
CASTTPRVRGASTKGENIQYF	TGTGCCAGCACCACGCCTAGAGTGCGGGGGGCCTCCACAAAGGGGGAAAACATTCAGTACTTC	-	TRBV7-8	TRBJ2-4	TRBD2
CASTLGGELFF	TGTGCCAGCACCCTCGGGGGGGAGCTGTTTTTT	many	TRBV12-3/TRBV12-4	TRBJ2-2	-
CASSLVWARENIQYF	TGTGCCAGCAGCTTAGTATGGGCTAGGGAAAACATTCAGTACTTC	-	TRBV7-2	TRBJ2-4	-
CASSLNPPGVGELFF	TGTGCCAGCAGCTTAAATCCGCCTGGGGTGGGGGAGCTGTTTTTT	-	TRBV7-3	TRBJ2-2	-
CASSLGTGTYSNYGYTF	TGTGCCAGCAGTTTGGGGACAGGCACCTATTCTAACTATGGCTACACCTTC	few	TRBV12-3/TRBV12-4	TRBJ1-2	TRBD1
CASTRTGQSYEQYF	TGTGCCAGCACCCGGACCGGTCAGTCCTACGAGCAGTACTTC	-	TRBV6-2/TRBV6-3	TRBJ2-7	-
CASSQVETVPRQTQYF	TGCGCCAGCAGCCAAGTCGAGACTGTACCCCGGCAGACCCAGTACTTC	-	TRBV4-1	TRBJ2-5	-
CSARDVGPGRTEAFF	TGCAGTGCTAGAGATGTAGGCCCAGGGAGGACTGAAGCTTTCTTT	few	TRBV20-1	TRBJ1-1	-
CASSNGPEAFF	TGTGCCAGCAGCAACGGACCTGAAGCTTTCTTT	-	TRBV6-2/TRBV6-3	TRBJ1-1	-
CASSQPTVGSNGYTF	TGCGCCAGCAGCCAGCCCACCGTCGGCTCAAATGGCTACACCTTC	few	TRBV4-1	TRBJ1-2	-
CASTLNGFRAPGEKLFF	TGTGCCAGCACCTTAAATGGATTCAGGGCCCCGGGGGAAAAACTGTTTTTT	few	TRBV11-2	TRBJ1-4	-
CASSLVAQGYSNQPQHF	TGTGCCAGCAGCTTAGTAGCCCAGGGCTATAGCAATCAGCCCCAGCATTTT	-	TRBV7-2	TRBJ1-5	-
CASSFDQRGIDEQFF	TGTGCCAGCAGCTTTGACCAGCGGGGGATCGATGAGCAGTTCTTC	many	TRBV5-6	TRBJ2-1	TRBD2
CSAREVGALETQYF	TGCAGTGCTAGGGAGGTAGGGGCTCTGGAGACCCAGTACTTC	few	TRBV20-1	TRBJ2-5	-
CSAPGRRGTSTDTQYF	TGCAGTGCTCCGGGGCGGCGGGGGACTAGCACAGATACGCAGTATTTT	few	TRBV20-1	TRBJ2-3	TRBD2
CASRTGTDYGYTF	TGTGCCAGCAGGACCGGGACGGACTATGGCTACACCTTC	-	TRBV7-2	TRBJ1-2	-
CASSLQGERTGELFF	TGTGCCAGCAGTTTACAGGGGGAGCGCACCGGGGAGCTGTTTTTT	-	TRBV27	TRBJ2-2	TRBD1
CASRRTDTNTEAFF	TGTGCCAGCAGAAGGACAGACACGAACACTGAAGCTTTCTTT	-	TRBV6-1	TRBJ1-1	-
CASREQMNTEAFF	TGTGCCAGCAGGGAGCAAATGAACACTGAAGCTTTCTTT	-	TRBV7-3	TRBJ1-1	-
CASSFGQKYNEQFF	TGCGCCAGCAGCTTTGGACAGAAATACAATGAGCAGTTCTTC	few	TRBV5-1	TRBJ2-1	-
CASSGFGTGYEKLFF	TGTGCCAGCAGCGGATTCGGGACAGGGTATGAAAAACTGTTTTTT	-	TRBV4-2	TRBJ1-4	TRBD1
CASSGGGQGRSPLHF	TGTGCCAGCAGCGGGGGCGGACAGGGCAGATCACCCCTCCACTTT	many	TRBV7-2	TRBJ1-6	TRBD1
CASSLAPGVSGDTEAFF	TGCGCCAGCAGCTTGGCGCCGGGGGTGTCGGGCGACACTGAAGCTTTCTTT	-	TRBV5-1	TRBJ1-1	-